The 32 T cell receptor beta chains listed next were all sequenced from one sample in a study of blood T cell repertoires in COVID-19. Assay used: immunoSEQ multiplex PCR; TCRdb lists only in-frame clones, some missing. This repertoire shows around 140,000 clones, about four fifths found once; its top ten account for 8% to 9%. Sequencing was done on a sample of peripheral blood. Source of these receptors: a man younger than 40 with COVID-19, enrolled during active disease.

The chain recombines TRBV30 with TRBJ1-1; D not certain. Germline V CDR1 and CDR2: GTSNPN, SVGIG (reference sequence). The CDR3 is 15 amino acids. V gave up 1 base and J gave up 4 bases, with 16 bases separating them. The CDR3 bases are TGTGCCTGGAGTGACCTCGTGAGGCGGGGCACTGAAGCTTTCTTT. Translating it yields CAWSDLVRRGTEAFF.

DNA of the CDR3: TGTGCCAGCAGCTTAAACGACAGGCATTCACCCCTCCACTTT. Translating it yields CASSLNDRHSPLHF. The chain uses TRBV7-9 and TRBJ1-6, with D perhaps TRBD1 (6 bases). CDR3 length: 14 residues. Per germline, CDR1 SEHNR and CDR2 FQNEAQ (reference sequence). Deletions cut 2 bases from V and 8 bases from J, with 10 bases between.

DNA for the CDR3: TGTGCCAGCAGCTTACCCCTCTTGGGAGGGGAAAAAAATGAGCAGTTCTTC. Translated, it gives CASSLPLLGGEKNEQFF. This chain connects TRBV7-3 to TRBJ2-1; 7 bases are a match to TRBD2. The CDR3 consists of 17 residues. Trimming took 2 bases from V and 7 from J; bases not matched to a gene: 14. Germline CDR1 reads SGHTA; CDR2 reads FQGTGA.

The rearrangement joins TRBV5-5 to TRBJ2-1; 8 nucleotides line up with TRBD2. Losses at the gene ends were 0 bases for V and 4 bases for J; bases not matched to a gene: 9. Germline loops: CDR1 SGHKS, CDR2 YYEKEE (reference sequence). The CDR3 extends over 17 amino acids. Here the CDR3 reads CASSLVMAGGGYNEQFF. The CDR3 DNA is TGTGCCAGCAGCTTGGTCATGGCGGGAGGAGGGTACAATGAGCAGTTCTTC.

The J gene is TRBJ2-3, the V gene TRBV6-4, with 7 bases identical to TRBD1. This CDR3 is built from 16 residues. The V segment lost 0 bases and the J segment 1 base; nucleotides outside the gene matches: 4. Germline V lookup: CDR1 MRHNA, CDR2 SNTAGT. CDR3 sequence: CASSDSSTGGTDTQYF. The CDR3 coding sequence is TGTGCCAGCAGTGACTCGAGCACAGGGGGCACAGATACGCAGTATTTT.

This clone was seen only a few times. The chain carries TRBV28 and TRBJ1-5; TRBD1 matches at 9 bases. Per the germline V gene, CDR1 is MDHEN and CDR2 is SYDVKM. The V and J ends lost 5 bases and 4 bases, in that order; junction bases with no gene match: 6. The CDR3 runs 15 residues. The DNA for the CDR3 is TGTGCCAGCAGTCCAGCCGGGACAGGGAATCAGCCCCAGCATTTT. Residues: CASSPAGTGNQPQHF.

V gene TRBV10-3 combines with J gene TRBJ1-1; TRBD1 aligns across 9 bases. The V and J ends lost 3 bases and 0 bases, in that order; junction bases with no gene match: 5. Per the germline V gene, CDR1 is ENHRY and CDR2 is SYGVKD. CDR3 length equals 16 residues. CDR3 protein: CAISDPGTGLNTEAFF. CDR3 nucleotide sequence: TGTGCCATCAGTGACCCTGGGACAGGGCTGAACACTGAAGCTTTCTTT.

V and J are TRBV7-8 and TRBJ2-1; D gene uncertain. V was clipped by 0 bases and J by 6 bases, with 12 bases between them. This CDR3 contains 15 residues. Germline V gene lookup returns CDR1 SGHVS and CDR2 FQNEAQ. The CDR3 spells CASSLAASSGNEQFF. Here the CDR3 DNA reads TGTGCCAGCAGCTTAGCCGCTTCGAGTGGCAATGAGCAGTTCTTC.

The chain uses TRBV27 and TRBJ2-1; 11 bases map to TRBD2. Germline CDR1 is MNHEY and CDR2 is SMNVEV (reference sequence). Losses at the gene ends were 6 bases for V and 3 bases for J; bases not matched to a gene: 4. The CDR3 runs to 15 residues. The CDR3, as DNA: TGTGCCAGCAGAGGCGGGACTAGCGGCTACAATGAGCAGTTCTTC. Residues: CASRGGTSGYNEQFF.

This rearrangement joins TRBV10-1 to TRBJ1-6; D is unresolved. The germline CDR1 and CDR2 sequences are WNHNN and SYGVQD (reference sequence). The CDR3 is 13 amino acids. The ends were cut back, 3 bases at V and 15 bases at J, with 15 bases in the middle. The CDR3 region has the DNA TGCGCCAGCAGTGACTTGGGCCGGGGAGGCCTCCACTTT. Translating it yields CASSDLGRGGLHF.

This chain links TRBV25-1 with TRBJ1-1, with D maybe TRBD1 (6 bases). Germline CDR1 is MGHDK and CDR2 is SYGVNS. This CDR3 has 14 residues. Between the trimmed V and J ends, which lost 5 bases and 5 bases, there was a span of 15 bases. The CDR3 is CASSSTGMRTEAFF. The CDR3 DNA reads as TGTGCCAGCAGTTCGACAGGTATGAGGACTGAAGCTTTCTTT.

The chain joins TRBV2 to TRBJ2-3, with unresolved D. V gave up 7 bases and J gave up 5 bases, with 13 bases separating them. Germline V CDR1 and CDR2: SNHLY, FYNNEI. The CDR3 is 13 amino acids. The CDR3: CASTKTYKDTQYF. DNA for the CDR3: TGTGCCAGCACTAAGACTTATAAAGATACGCAGTATTTT.

The chain employs TRBV29-1 and TRBJ2-1, with D hard to call. The germline gives CDR1 SQVTM, CDR2 ANQGSEA. With 6 bases removed from V and 7 bases from J, the gap between germline ends came to 16 bases. CDR3 length: 13 amino acids. The CDR3 sequence: CSVRTLSRNEQFF. CDR3 DNA: TGCAGCGTGCGTACCCTCTCGAGAAATGAGCAGTTCTTC.

The count of this clone is one. The chain joins TRBV5-5 to TRBJ2-7; TRBD2 matches 10 bases. The CDR3 has 13 residues. The germline gives CDR1 SGHKS, CDR2 YYEKEE (reference sequence). Unmatched junction bases numbered 3, after V lost 6 bases and J lost 3 bases. CDR3 amino acids: CASNPSGSYEQYF. CDR3 in DNA: TGTGCCAGCAACCCTAGCGGGAGCTACGAGCAGTACTTC.

The genes are TRBV5-4 and TRBJ1-2, with 9 bases lining up with TRBD1. Germline V gives CDR1 SGHNT, CDR2 YYREEE (reference sequence). The CDR3 is made up of 15 amino acids. Trimming took 2 bases from V and 0 from J; bases not matched to a gene: 2. The CDR3 region is CASSLGTGSNYGYTF. DNA for the CDR3: TGTGCCAGCAGCTTAGGGACAGGGTCTAACTATGGCTACACCTTC.

The chain recombines TRBV11-1 with TRBJ1-1; no firm D call. This CDR3 is built from 13 residues. CDR1 is SGHAT and CDR2 is FQDESV in the germline V gene (reference sequence). The V and J ends lost 4 bases and 0 bases respectively, with 6 bases between them. The chain's CDR3 is CASSYTMNTEAFF. CDR3 DNA: TGTGCCAGCAGCTACACGATGAACACTGAAGCTTTCTTT.

The V gene is TRBV14, the J gene TRBJ2-7; tentative D call: TRBD2 (5 bases). This CDR3 comprises 16 residues. V lost 4 bases and J lost 3, with 19 bases in between. The V gene's germline CDR1 is SGHDN and CDR2 FVKESK. The CDR3 DNA is TGTGCCAGCAGCCGCGGCCAGTCGAGGGCGATCTACGAGCAGTACTTC. Its protein is CASSRGQSRAIYEQYF.

The CDR3 coding sequence is TGTGCCAGCAGTGAAGGTTACGGGAACGAGCAGTACTTC. Its translation: CASSEGYGNEQYF. V and J are TRBV6-1 and TRBJ2-7; weak D call: TRBD2 (5 bases). Trimming left V 1 base short and J 5 bases short, with 9 bases between. The CDR3 covers 13 residues. Germline V gives CDR1 MNHNS, CDR2 SASEGT.

The chain employs TRBV5-8 and TRBJ2-7; 13 nucleotides line up with TRBD2. This CDR3 has 17 amino acids. J was trimmed by 5 bases and V by 3 bases; bases with no gene match: 11. Germline V gene data show CDR1 as SGHTS and CDR2 as YDEGEE. DNA for the CDR3: TGTGCCAGCAGCTGGGGGCCGGGACTAGCGGGACTAAACGAGCAGTACTTC. Residues: CASSWGPGLAGLNEQYF. Supplemented by reference TRBV5-8 and TRBJ2-7, the full variable domain reads EAGVTQSPTHLIKTRGQQATLRCSPISGHTSVYWYQQALGLGLQFLLWYDEGEERNRGNFPPRFSGRQFPNYSSELNVNALELEDSALYLCASSWGPGLAGLNEQYFGPGTRLTVT.

This chain links TRBV6-5 with TRBJ2-7, with 9 bases fitting TRBD2. From germline, CDR1 is MNHEY and CDR2 SVGAGI. Trimming removed 5 bases from V and 6 bases from J; junction bases left unmatched: 5. The CDR3 spans 13 residues. The CDR3 DNA reads as TGTGCCAGCAGTAAAACGACTAGCGGCGAGCAGTACTTC. It translates to CASSKTTSGEQYF.

This chain connects TRBV18 to TRBJ1-5, with a weak D call TRBD1 (6 bases). CDR3 length: 15 residues. Germline V CDR1 and CDR2: KGHSH, LQKENI. V lost 6 bases and J 7 bases, leaving 19 bases between the germline ends. The CDR3 sequence is CASSEGQGLGQPQHF. Written as DNA, the CDR3 is TGTGCCAGCTCCGAGGGCCAGGGGTTGGGGCAGCCCCAGCATTTT.

This clone has a handful of counts. The chain links TRBV11-2 to TRBJ1-2, with 8 positions matching TRBD1. The CDR3 sequence is 13 residues long. Germline V gene data show CDR1 as SGHAT and CDR2 as FQNNGV. V shed 3 bases and J 7 bases; nucleotides not matched to a gene: 4. CDR3 nucleotides: TGTGCCAGCAGCTTTCAGGGGGCGGCTGGCTACACCTTC. It encodes CASSFQGAAGYTF.

The chain joins TRBV9 to TRBJ2-1; TRBD2 aligns across 9 bases. The J segment lost 6 bases and the V segment lost 0 bases, leaving 4 bases of the junction unmatched. This CDR3 comprises 15 residues. CDR1 SGDLS and CDR2 YYNGEE come from the germline V gene. The CDR3 DNA is TGTGCCAGCAGCGTAGTAGCGGGAGTCCCCAATGAGCAGTTCTTC. Its translation: CASSVVAGVPNEQFF. The full variable domain, rest sourced from reference TRBV9 and TRBJ2-1, is DSGVTQTPKHLITATGQRVTLRCSPRSGDLSVYWYQQSLDQGLQFLIQYYNGEERAKGNILERFSAQQFPDLHSELNLSSLELGDSALYFCASSVVAGVPNEQFFGPGTRLTVL.

The chain recombines TRBV6-2 or TRBV6-3 with TRBJ2-7, with 7 bases aligning to TRBD1. From germline, CDR1 is MNHEY and CDR2 SVGEGT. The CDR3 extends over 15 amino acids. The trim removed 6 bases at V and 4 bases at J, leaving 12 bases unmatched. For the CDR3, the DNA is TGTGCCAGCAGCCTAACAGGGGTGGAGGTTTACGAGCAGTACTTC. The encoded protein is CASSLTGVEVYEQYF.

The chain employs TRBV7-3 and TRBJ1-2; perhaps TRBD1 as D (6 bases). Between the trimmed V and J ends, which lost 4 bases and 6 bases, there was a span of 15 bases. CDR3 length: 14 amino acids. From germline, CDR1 is SGHTA and CDR2 FQGTGA. CDR3 region: CASSSPRGHNGYTF. CDR3 coding DNA: TGTGCCAGCAGCTCCCCGAGGGGACATAATGGCTACACCTTC.

This rearrangement joins TRBV2 to TRBJ1-1, with D perhaps TRBD1 (5 bases). Germline V CDR1 and CDR2: SNHLY, FYNNEI. Trimming cost V 3 bases and J 8 bases, with 16 bases left between them. There are 14 residues in the CDR3. CDR3 sequence (DNA): TGTGCCAGCAGTGAGAAAGGGGTCGGATTCGAAGCTTTCTTT. It yields the protein CASSEKGVGFEAFF.

The chain is built from TRBV10-2 and TRBJ2-7, with 7 bases matching TRBD2. The CDR3 totals 12 residues. The V segment lost 6 bases and the J segment 4 bases; nucleotides outside the gene matches: 3. Germline CDR1 reads WSHSY; CDR2 reads SAAADI. The DNA of the CDR3 is TGCGCCAGCAGCCGCGGGAGTTACGAGCAGTACTTC. Protein: CASSRGSYEQYF.

The genes are TRBV2 and TRBJ1-6; 10 positions agree with TRBD1. The length of the CDR3 is 14 residues. V gave up 6 bases and J gave up 9 bases; unmatched junction bases: 5. The germline CDR1 and CDR2 sequences are SNHLY and FYNNEI. This CDR3 is CASRDRGTSSPLHF. The CDR3 DNA reads TGTGCCAGCAGGGACAGGGGGACGAGTTCACCCCTCCACTTT. Full variable domain (outside the CDR3, taken from reference TRBV2 and TRBJ1-6): EPEVTQTPSHQVTQMGQEVILRCVPISNHLYFYWYRQILGQKVEFLVSFYNNEISEKSEIFDDQFSVERPDGSNFTLKIRSTKLEDSAMYFCASRDRGTSSPLHFGNGTRLTVT.

The chain recombines TRBV19 with TRBJ2-7; D not certain. The length of the CDR3 is 13 residues. Germline CDR1 reads LNHDA; CDR2 reads SQIVND (reference sequence). V shed 5 bases and J shed 4 bases, with 12 bases lying between them. The CDR3 spells CASSSTMLYEQYF. CDR3 DNA: TGTGCCAGTAGTTCCACAATGCTTTACGAGCAGTACTTC.

This clone has just a few counts. The CDR3 sequence is CASSVAERGSGANVLTF. The CDR3 DNA is TGTGCCAGCAGCGTAGCGGAAAGGGGGTCTGGGGCCAACGTCCTGACTTTC. The J gene is TRBJ2-6, the V gene TRBV9, with D perhaps TRBD1 (6 bases). The CDR3 is made up of 17 amino acids. From germline, CDR1 is SGDLS and CDR2 YYNGEE. The germline V and J ends were trimmed by 0 bases and 1 base, with 11 bases remaining between them.

This sequence joins TRBV9 and TRBJ2-7, with D tentatively TRBD2 (6 bases). Trimming took 4 bases from V and 3 from J, leaving 17 bases between them. Germline CDR1 SGDLS, CDR2 YYNGEE. The length of the CDR3 is 15 residues. CDR3 coding DNA: TGTGCCAGCAGCTCACAGGAGGGACCTCTCTACGAGCAGTACTTC. It specifies CASSSQEGPLYEQYF.

The CDR3 coding sequence is TGTGCCACTCAGCCTAGGGCGGGAGGCTCTGGGGCCAACGTCCTGACTTTC. Protein: CATQPRAGGSGANVLTF. The chain has TRBV27 and TRBJ2-6; TRBD2 agrees at 8 bases. Germline loops: CDR1 MNHEY, CDR2 SMNVEV (reference sequence). This CDR3 is 17 amino acids long. V lost 10 bases to trimming and J lost 0 bases; unmatched junction nucleotides: 11.